Below, 19 T cell receptor beta chains from the same sample are listed, as sequenced in a study of blood T cell repertoires in COVID-19. TCRdb's copy holds only in-frame clones and misses some; the assay was immunoSEQ multiplex PCR. The sample consists of some 200,000 clones, 70% to 90% of them appearing once. Sequenced: PBMCs or T cells enriched from blood (not recorded which). The receptors stem from a man aged 40-49 years who had recovered from COVID-19.

This chain uses TRBV7-2 with TRBJ2-7, with D tentatively TRBD2 (6 bases). The CDR3 is 15 amino acids. The V end lost 4 bases, the J end lost 2 bases, and 15 bases lay between the germline ends. Germline V gene lookup returns CDR1 SGHTA and CDR2 FQGNSA. The CDR3, as DNA: TGTGCCAGCAGCTCTGCCCCGCGGGGTCCCTACGAGCAGTACTTC. Translating gives CASSSAPRGPYEQYF.

This clone was detected only a few times. This is likely an artifact of a read error, given a far larger clone one base away. The rearrangement joins TRBV10-3 to TRBJ2-7; weak D call: TRBD2 (5 bases). The V gene lost 3 bases and the J gene lost 6 bases, with 6 bases spanning the gap. Germline V CDR1 and CDR2: ENHRY, SYGVKD. This CDR3 region has 11 residues. The CDR3 sequence is CAISEGGEQYF. Here the CDR3 DNA reads TGTGCCATCAGTGAAGGAGGCGAGCAGTACTTC.

The chain is built from TRBV3-1 (or the pseudogene TRBV3-2) and TRBJ2-2; 8 bases match TRBD2. This CDR3 is built from 19 residues. The germline CDR1 and CDR2 sequences are LGHDT and YNNKEL (reference sequence). Trimming removed 1 base from V and 7 bases from J; junction bases left unmatched: 17. For the CDR3, the DNA is TGTGCCAGCAGCCAAGTCGGTGGGATCAGCGGGAGAAGAAACGGGGAGCTGTTTTTT. It specifies CASSQVGGISGRRNGELFF.

This chain connects TRBV5-1 to TRBJ1-5, with 12 bases identical to TRBD1. This CDR3 has 15 amino acids. Per the germline V gene, CDR1 is SGHRS and CDR2 is YFSETQ. The J segment lost 6 bases and the V segment lost 0 bases, leaving 1 base of the junction unmatched. The CDR3 spells CASSLEGQGAQPQHF. The CDR3, as DNA: TGCGCCAGCAGCTTGGAGGGACAGGGGGCTCAGCCCCAGCATTTT.

The genes are TRBV3-1 (or the pseudogene TRBV3-2) and TRBJ1-1; maybe TRBD1 (6 bases). Germline V gene sequence: CDR1 LGHDT, CDR2 YNNKEL (reference sequence). The CDR3 is 15 residues long. Trimming removed 4 bases from V and 2 bases from J, with 14 bases in between. The CDR3 coding sequence is TGTGCCAGCAGCCTGGGGGGGCAAGGAAACACTGAAGCTTTCTTT. Protein product: CASSLGGQGNTEAFF.

This sequence joins TRBV7-2 and TRBJ2-3; 14 nucleotides align to TRBD2. Germline V lookup: CDR1 SGHTA, CDR2 FQGNSA. The CDR3 is 17 amino acids. J was trimmed by 5 bases and V by 2 bases; bases with no gene match: 6. The CDR3 protein is CASSLFRLAGGGDTQYF. CDR3 DNA sequence: TGTGCCAGCAGCTTATTCCGACTAGCGGGGGGGGGAGATACGCAGTATTTT.

This chain joins TRBV7-8 and TRBJ2-2; TRBD2 aligns across 14 bases. Trimming at V came to 3 bases and at J to 6 bases, leaving 6 bases not matched to a gene. Per the germline V gene, CDR1 is SGHVS and CDR2 is FQNEAQ. The CDR3 contains 17 residues. The CDR3 region is CASSFGTSGSSAGELFF. The DNA of the CDR3 is TGTGCCAGCAGCTTCGGGACTAGCGGGAGTAGCGCCGGGGAGCTGTTTTTT.

The V gene is TRBV4-1, the J gene TRBJ2-1; 8 nucleotides align to TRBD2. The CDR3 consists of 13 residues. Germline CDR1 and CDR2: MGHRA and YSYEKL. J gave up 10 bases and V 0 bases, and 2 bases lay outside the gene matches. CDR3 residues: CASSQDTSGEQFF. For the CDR3, the DNA is TGCGCCAGCAGCCAAGATACTAGCGGAGAGCAGTTCTTC.

This sequence joins TRBV11-2 and TRBJ2-5, with TRBD2 identical over 8 bases. J gave up 4 bases and V 5 bases, and 9 bases lay outside the gene matches. Per germline, CDR1 SGHAT and CDR2 FQNNGV. The CDR3 is 15 residues long. The CDR3 here is CASSPGLGTPETQYF. The CDR3 DNA is TGTGCCAGCAGCCCGGGACTAGGTACTCCAGAGACCCAGTACTTC. The complete variable domain, with remaining parts taken from reference TRBV11-2 and TRBJ2-5, reads EAGVAQSPRYKIIEKRQSVAFWCNPISGHATLYWYQQILGQGPKLLIQFQNNGVVDDSQLPKDRFSAERLKGVDSTLKIQPAKLEDSAVYLCASSPGLGTPETQYFGPGTRLLVL.

The chain recombines TRBV12-5 with TRBJ2-7; 9 bases map to TRBD1. V gave up 4 bases and J gave up 4 bases; unmatched junction bases: 8. Germline V lookup: CDR1 LGHNT, CDR2 FRNRAP. The CDR3 length is 15 residues. The CDR3, as DNA: TGTGCTAGTGGTTGGTCGACAGGGGGGAAATACGAGCAGTACTTC. Residues: CASGWSTGGKYEQYF.

This sequence joins TRBV5-1 and TRBJ1-6; 9 nucleotides line up with TRBD1. V dropped 4 bases and J dropped 9; count of bases not matched to a gene: 11. The CDR3 runs to 16 residues. The V gene's germline CDR1 is SGHRS and CDR2 YFSETQ. The chain's CDR3 is CASSIIPGTGSSPLHF. The CDR3 nucleotides read TGCGCCAGCAGCATCATACCCGGGACAGGGAGTTCACCCCTCCACTTT.

The J gene is TRBJ2-2, the V gene TRBV30; 7 nucleotides agree with TRBD2. The V gene's germline CDR1 is GTSNPN and CDR2 SVGIG (reference sequence). CDR3 length: 14 residues. V lost 2 bases and J lost 6; bases outside the gene matches: 6. CDR3 residues: CAWSRQGRAGELFF. The CDR3 bases are TGTGCCTGGAGTCGACAAGGGAGGGCCGGGGAGCTGTTTTTT.

The chain carries TRBV7-8 and TRBJ2-7, with D possibly TRBD1 on 6 matching bases. The CDR3 length is 15 residues. V gave up 5 bases and J gave up 2 bases, with 16 bases separating them. Germline V gene sequence: CDR1 SGHVS, CDR2 FQNEAQ. The chain's CDR3 is CASSIKQGQAYEQYF. The CDR3 nucleotides are TGTGCCAGCAGCATTAAACAGGGTCAGGCCTACGAGCAGTACTTC.

The rearrangement joins TRBV4-2 to TRBJ2-3; D ambiguous. V was clipped by 1 base and J by 4 bases, with 12 bases between them. Per germline, CDR1 LGHNA and CDR2 YNFKEQ. There are 15 residues in the CDR3. This CDR3 is CASSQVGSSPDTQYF. In nucleotides, the CDR3 is TGTGCCAGCAGCCAAGTGGGTAGCAGCCCAGATACGCAGTATTTT.

Only one count was recorded for this clone. V usage is TRBV7-9 and J usage is TRBJ1-6; perhaps TRBD1 as D (5 bases). V lost 5 bases to trimming and J lost 0 bases, with 14 bases between them. This CDR3 comprises 17 residues. Per the germline V gene, CDR1 is SEHNR and CDR2 is FQNEAQ (reference sequence). CDR3 sequence: CASSPTVTSSYNSPLHF. The CDR3 bases are TGTGCCAGCAGCCCGACAGTTACGAGCTCCTATAATTCACCCCTCCACTTT.

CDR3 sequence reads: CASSPSRTVTHEQYF. CDR3 DNA: TGTGCCAGTAGTCCCTCGAGGACAGTCACCCACGAGCAGTACTTC. The chain joins TRBV19 to TRBJ2-7; D possibly corresponds to TRBD1 (6 bases). The CDR3 loop spans 15 amino acids. The germline gives CDR1 LNHDA, CDR2 SQIVND (reference sequence). The ends were cut back, 5 bases at V and 5 bases at J, with 19 bases in the middle.

V gene TRBV5-1 combines with J gene TRBJ2-7; 9 bases map to TRBD1. The CDR3 extends over 16 amino acids. The germline gives CDR1 SGHRS, CDR2 YFSETQ. Trimming at V came to 5 bases and at J to 2 bases, leaving 11 bases not matched to a gene. In DNA form, the CDR3 reads TGCGCCAGCAGGCATACAGGGGGCGGCTCCACCTACGAGCAGTACTTC. It specifies CASRHTGGGSTYEQYF.

The chain uses TRBV19 and TRBJ2-3; 7 bases are shared with TRBD2. After removal of 3 bases from V and 1 base from J, the junction contained 1 base not matched to a gene. The CDR3 runs 14 residues. The germline V gene encodes CDR1 LNHDA and CDR2 SQIVND (reference sequence). The CDR3 spells CASSIRGGTDTQYF. The CDR3 bases are TGTGCCAGTAGTATTCGGGGGGGCACAGATACGCAGTATTTT. Drawing the rest from reference TRBV19 and TRBJ2-3, the complete variable domain is DGGITQSPKYLFRKEGQNVTLSCEQNLNHDAMYWYRQDPGQGLRLIYYSQIVNDFQKGDIAEGYSVSREKKESFPLTVTSAQKNPTAFYLCASSIRGGTDTQYFGPGTRLTVL.

Concerning this clone itself: Other DNA sequences from this sample encode an identical CDR3 as well. The genes are TRBV19 and TRBJ2-7, with 7 bases that match TRBD1. CDR3 length: 14 residues. Germline CDR1 reads LNHDA; CDR2 reads SQIVND (reference sequence). Unmatched junction bases numbered 5, after V lost 4 bases and J lost 2 bases. CDR3 sequence (DNA): TGTGCCAGTAGTAGCGACAGGGATCCCTACGAGCAGTACTTC. It codes for CASSSDRDPYEQYF.